This paragraph reports one TCR beta chain. Production of TCR beta cDNA relied on 5'RACE template switching with UMIs. TCRdb reanalyzed the 5' RACE reads, giving one entry per CDR3 protein sequence and no DNA. The table for this sample gives about 550,000 distinct CDR3 sequences. This entry belongs to a study of T cells expressing NK-cell markers. Study information: Underlying the TCR beta repertoires were sorted CD3+CD56+NKG2C+, CD3+CD56+NKG2C- and CD3+CD56-NKG2C+ T cells.

The CDR3 consists of 15 residues. In germline, CDR1 is SGHKS, CDR2 YYEKEE (reference sequence). The TCR comes from a man aged 18 to 35 in good health. Sequenced sample: blood T cells: a sorted CD56 or NKG2C T cell subset, CD4+ or CD8+ T cells, or bulk PBMC T cells (not recorded which). The chain combines TRBV5-5 with TRBJ2-5; the TCRdb D gene call, TRBD2, has no DNA to confirm it. This CDR3 is CASSLVASIVETQYF.